This TCR beta chain was profiled in a study of cytomegalovirus exposure and HLA in healthy donors. Study-wide findings and caveats: A later analysis linked a missense variant in DCLRE1C to the trimming of TCR beta V and J genes. Associated with cytomegalovirus, according to the listing, were around 160 TCR beta chains.

CDR1 is SGHRS and CDR2 is YFSETQ in the germline V gene. The length of the CDR3 is 15 residues. The V and J ends lost 2 bases and 6 bases, in that order; junction bases with no gene match: 8. The PCR made use of 60 Vbeta and 13 Jbeta primers. Authors' data handling: Later work found tens of millions of unique TCR beta chains, with roughly 11 million shared. Produced via immunoSEQ multiplex PCR; TCRdb's table is partial and in-frame only. For V, J and clone size, that table is used; D and trimming come from the DNA. The sample shows 100,000 or so clones, roughly 70% of them seen only once. This clone was observed a handful of times. Its antigen is currently unknown.

The origin of this receptor is a woman aged 18-29 years in good health and CMV-seropositive. V is TRBV5-1 and J is TRBJ2-7, with 10 positions matching TRBD2. Sequencing input: PBMCs. The CDR3 here is CASSFISGLASEQYF. The DNA of the CDR3 is TGCGCCAGCAGCTTCATTTCGGGACTAGCGTCCGAGCAGTACTTC.